These T cell receptor beta chains were read from a single sample in a study of OX40 agonist ivuxolimab in advanced cancers. Data came from immunoSEQ multiplex PCR; TCRdb stores just in-frame clones and leaves some out. The table shows some 87,000 clones, with more than 70% occurring only once. Specimen: CD4+ or CD8+ T cells sorted from blood, collected in a trial of the OX40 agonist ivuxolimab. These receptors originate from an adult with an advanced solid tumor such as melanoma, head and neck, liver or kidney cancer. CDR3s include the opening cysteine and the closing phenylalanine or tryptophan. The D gene is left open where the match is weak. Clone size is not always given. Where it is, it says once, few, many or a class for expanded clones.

V	D	size	J	DNA	CDR3
TRBV10-1	-	-	TRBJ2-2	TGCGCCAGCTGCCAGCTTTTGAACACCGGGGAGCTGTTTTTT	CASCQLLNTGELFF
TRBV6-6	TRBD1	-	TRBJ1-1	TGTGCCAGCAGTTACCCCGGGGCAGGGGGCGTTAGGGAAGCTTTCTTT	CASSYPGAGGVREAFF
TRBV10-1	TRBD2	-	TRBJ2-7	TGCGCCAGCAGTGATCCTCCGGGGGGTCAGTACTTC	CASSDPPGGQYF
TRBV9	TRBD2	-	TRBJ2-5	TGTGCCAGCAGCCTTGGGGGGGAAGAGACCCAGTACTTC	CASSLGGEETQYF
TRBV7-8	TRBD1	-	TRBJ1-5	TGTGCCAGCAGCTCCCGGGACAGGGGGCGAAGCAATCAGCCCCAGCATTTT	CASSSRDRGRSNQPQHF
TRBV7-7	-	-	TRBJ2-7	TGTGCTAGCAGCTTAAGGGGGGCACAGGGGACCCCCCGGGACGAGCAGTACTTC	CASSLRGAQGTPRDEQYF
TRBV2	-	-	TRBJ1-1	TGTGCCAGCAGTTCTGTTACAGGGTCCACTGAAGCTTTCTTT	CASSSVTGSTEAFF
TRBV11-2	-	-	TRBJ2-7	TGTGCCAGCAGCTTAGCCCACGGGGTTTCCTACGAGCAGTACTTC	CASSLAHGVSYEQYF
TRBV6-1	TRBD1	-	TRBJ2-3	TGTGCCAGCAGGCAGGGGGCAGATACGCAGTATTTT	CASRQGADTQYF
TRBV18	TRBD2	-	TRBJ2-5	TGTGCCAGCTCACCCCCCCCGAACCTAGCGGGGGGACAGCAAGAGACCCAGTACTTC	CASSPPPNLAGGQQETQYF
TRBV5-4	-	-	TRBJ2-1	TGTGCCAGCAGCTTACAAATAGCCGGAGGGGATGAGCAGTTCTTC	CASSLQIAGGDEQFF
TRBV9	-	-	TRBJ2-2	TGTGCCAGCAGCGTAGTAATCGGCGGGGAGCTGTTTTTT	CASSVVIGGELFF
TRBV11-2	-	-	TRBJ2-1	TGTGCCAGCAGCCCCAGGGGAGGTCACAATGAGCAGTTCTTC	CASSPRGGHNEQFF
TRBV29-1	TRBD1	-	TRBJ1-1	TGCAGCGTCAAGACAGGGGGCGCGGACACTGAAGCTTTCTTT	CSVKTGGADTEAFF
TRBV5-1	TRBD2	-	TRBJ2-5	TGCGCCAGCAGCTTGGTCGTTTCGGGGGGAGGAGAGACCCAGTACTTC	CASSLVVSGGGETQYF
TRBV27	-	-	TRBJ2-7	TGTGCCAGCAGTTTATCGATTGTTAGCTCCTACGAGCAGTACTTC	CASSLSIVSSYEQYF
TRBV19	-	-	TRBJ2-6	TGTGCCAGTAGTATAGATAGCTCTGGGGCCAACGTCCTGACTTTC	CASSIDSSGANVLTF
TRBV2	-	once	TRBJ2-5	TGTGCCAGCAGTGTCTTGGGGGCCCAGTACTTC	CASSVLGAQYF
TRBV19	-	-	TRBJ2-5	TGTGCCAGTAGTACCCGACAGCAACCCCAAGAGACCCAGTACTTC	CASSTRQQPQETQYF
TRBV18	TRBD1	-	TRBJ2-3	TGTGCCAGCTCCGGGACAGGGACAGATACGCAGTATTTT	CASSGTGTDTQYF
TRBV30	-	-	TRBJ2-2	TGTGCCTGGAGCCGAATGGGTCTCACCGGGGAGCTGTTTTTT	CAWSRMGLTGELFF
TRBV5-4	-	-	TRBJ2-4	TGTGCCAGCAGCTTGGCCGGGAGCGAAAACATTCAGTACTTC	CASSLAGSENIQYF
TRBV6-5	TRBD2	-	TRBJ2-3	TGTGCCAGCAGGCCCGGGACTAGCGGGAGGGATACGCAGTATTTT	CASRPGTSGRDTQYF
TRBV29-1	-	-	TRBJ2-1	TGCAGCGTTGGAGGCAGGAGCTCCTACAATGAGCAGTTCTTC	CSVGGRSSYNEQFF
TRBV19	-	-	TRBJ1-4	TGTGCCAGTAGTATAGGCGTACAGACCCCAACTAATGAAAAACTGTTTTTT	CASSIGVQTPTNEKLFF
TRBV7-2	TRBD2	-	TRBJ2-1	TGTGCCAGCAGACCCGGACTAGCGGGATACAATGAGCAGTTCTTC	CASRPGLAGYNEQFF
TRBV19	TRBD2	-	TRBJ2-1	TGTGCCAGTAGTGATCCCGGAGTAGCGGGGGTCAATGAGCAGTTCTTC	CASSDPGVAGVNEQFF
TRBV30	-	-	TRBJ1-6	TGTGCCTGGAGTGACAACCTAAGCTCCTATAATTCACCCCTCCACTTT	CAWSDNLSSYNSPLHF
TRBV30	TRBD1	-	TRBJ1-1	TGTGCCTGGAGTAGACAGGGGCAAGAAGCTTTCTTT	CAWSRQGQEAFF
TRBV4-1	-	-	TRBJ2-3	TGCGCCAGCAGCCCGATACAGGCAATCGGCACAGATACGCAGTATTTT	CASSPIQAIGTDTQYF
TRBV6-1	TRBD1	-	TRBJ2-3	TGTGCCAGCAGTCCTGCCGGGACAGGGACAGATACGCAGTATTTT	CASSPAGTGTDTQYF
TRBV28	-	-	TRBJ1-2	TGTGCCAGCAGTTTATCGGTAGACGGGGCGGGAGGCTACACCTTC	CASSLSVDGAGGYTF
TRBV5-4	TRBD2	-	TRBJ2-5	TGTGCCAGCAGCCCAGGGCCGACTAGCTTAGGGGAAGAGACCCAGTACTTC	CASSPGPTSLGEETQYF
TRBV7-2	TRBD1	-	TRBJ1-3	TGTGCCAGCAGCTCCGGGACAGCCTCTGGAAACACCATATATTTT	CASSSGTASGNTIYF
TRBV11-2	TRBD2	-	TRBJ2-7	TGTGCCAGCAGCTTAGATTTGACTAGCGTTTACGAGCAGTACTTC	CASSLDLTSVYEQYF
TRBV11-3	-	-	TRBJ1-1	TGTGCCAGCGCCATTGGTGGAGGAAACACTGAAGCTTTCTTT	CASAIGGGNTEAFF
TRBV9	TRBD1	-	TRBJ1-3	TGTGCCAGCAGCGTTACCTTGGACAGGTCGGCCCCTGGAAACACCATATATTTT	CASSVTLDRSAPGNTIYF
TRBV28	TRBD1	-	TRBJ1-5	TGTGCCAGCAGAGAACAGGGGGGTAATCAGCCCCAGCATTTT	CASREQGGNQPQHF
TRBV10-3	-	-	TRBJ2-3	TGTGCCATCAGTACCGGGAGTAGCACAGATACGCAGTATTTT	CAISTGSSTDTQYF
TRBV10-1	-	-	TRBJ2-3	TGCGCCAGCAGTGAGTCGACTGCAGATACGCAGTATTTT	CASSESTADTQYF
TRBV5-4	TRBD1	-	TRBJ2-3	TGTGCCAGCAGCTCGCGACAGGGGGTAGCCACAGATACGCAGTATTTT	CASSSRQGVATDTQYF
TRBV7-2	-	once	TRBJ2-3	TGTGCCAGCAGCAATCCGGGACACACAGATACGCAGTATTTT	CASSNPGHTDTQYF
TRBV5-1	-	-	TRBJ1-4	TGCGCCAGTACCTCCGGGGGATCGGAAGAAAAACTGTTTTTT	CASTSGGSEEKLFF
TRBV7-8	TRBD1	-	TRBJ1-4	TGTGCCAGCAGCTTACGACAGGGGGTTTTTACTAATGAAAAACTGTTTTTT	CASSLRQGVFTNEKLFF
TRBV30	TRBD1	-	TRBJ1-5	TGTGCCTGGGGCGGACAGGGGGCCTTCGGGCCCCAGCATTTT	CAWGGQGAFGPQHF